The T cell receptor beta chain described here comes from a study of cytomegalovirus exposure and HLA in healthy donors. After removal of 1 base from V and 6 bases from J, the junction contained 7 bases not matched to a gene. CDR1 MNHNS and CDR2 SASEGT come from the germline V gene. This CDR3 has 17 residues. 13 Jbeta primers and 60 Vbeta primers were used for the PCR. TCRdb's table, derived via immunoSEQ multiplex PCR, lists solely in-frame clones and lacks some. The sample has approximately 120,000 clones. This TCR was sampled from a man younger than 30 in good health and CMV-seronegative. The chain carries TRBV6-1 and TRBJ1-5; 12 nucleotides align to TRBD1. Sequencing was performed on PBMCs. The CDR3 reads CASSEVGQGARGQPQHF. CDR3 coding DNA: TGTGCCAGCAGTGAAGTGGGACAGGGGGCGAGGGGTCAGCCCCAGCATTTT.